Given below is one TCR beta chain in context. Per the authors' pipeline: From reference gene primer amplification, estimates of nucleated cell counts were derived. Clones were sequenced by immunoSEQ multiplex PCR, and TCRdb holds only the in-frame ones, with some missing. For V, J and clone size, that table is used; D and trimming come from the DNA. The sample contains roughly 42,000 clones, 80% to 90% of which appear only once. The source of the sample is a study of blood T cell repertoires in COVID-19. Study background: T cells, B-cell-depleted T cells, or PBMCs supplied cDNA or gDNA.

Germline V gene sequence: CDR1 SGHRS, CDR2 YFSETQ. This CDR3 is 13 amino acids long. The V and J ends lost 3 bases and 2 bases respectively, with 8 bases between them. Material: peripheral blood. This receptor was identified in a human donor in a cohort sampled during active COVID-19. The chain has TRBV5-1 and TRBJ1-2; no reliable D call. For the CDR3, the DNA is TGCGCCAGCAGCTCGGACTTAAACTATGGCTACACCTTC. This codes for CASSSDLNYGYTF.